The 5 T cell receptor beta chains below all came from one sample that was sequenced in a study of shared clonotypes between healthy human individuals (dated by TCRdb to about 2020). The library was generated by the immunoSEQ multiplex PCR assay. Not all clones reach the TCRdb copy of this immuneACCESS table, which keeps in-frame sequences only. Checked studies attribute under half of the gap to unresolved V genes and leave the rest unexplained. For this sample there are roughly 2.5 million clones; approximately 92% appear just once. 0.11% to 0.15% of the sample is held by the ten biggest clonotypes. The sample consisted of naive CD4+ T cells sorted from blood. In the paper's terms, the cell subset or site label means: CD45RA+ positively selected. The receptors stem from a man younger than 30 in good health.

The genes are TRBV27 and TRBJ2-7, with D perhaps given as TRBD1 or TRBD2 (5 bases each). Deletions cut 5 bases from V and 4 bases from J, with 21 bases between. Germline loops: CDR1 MNHEY, CDR2 SMNVEV (reference sequence). The CDR3 consists of 16 residues. The CDR3 DNA is TGTGCCAGCAGTCCGCTAGCAGGGACGTCTTCATACGAGCAGTACTTC. Its translation: CASSPLAGTSSYEQYF.

This clone was counted between two and nine times. The CDR3 DNA sequence: TGTGCCAGTAGTGGTCAGGGGGCGCTGACTGAAGCTTTCTTT. This encodes CASSGQGALTEAFF. The V gene is TRBV19, the J gene TRBJ1-1, with 8 bases fitting TRBD1. The CDR3 consists of 14 residues. Trimming at V came to 5 bases and at J to 5 bases, leaving 7 bases not matched to a gene. Per the germline V gene, CDR1 is LNHDA and CDR2 is SQIVND (reference sequence).

The rearrangement joins TRBV30 to TRBJ1-4; TRBD1 might be the D (5 bases). CDR3 length: 14 residues. Trimming removed 3 bases from V and 2 bases from J, with 10 bases in between. The germline V gene encodes CDR1 GTSNPN and CDR2 SVGIG (reference sequence). The CDR3 coding sequence is TGTGCCTGGAGCGTTTGGGGGACTAATGAAAAACTGTTTTTT. This translates into CAWSVWGTNEKLFF.

This chain uses TRBV28 with TRBJ1-2; D call uncertain. Trimming left V 1 base short and J 6 bases short, with 12 bases between. This CDR3 spans 14 amino acids. Germline lookup yields CDR1 MDHEN and CDR2 SYDVKM. The CDR3 nucleotides are TGTGCCAGCAGTTTATTCCGGGGAGGAGATGGCTACACCTTC. Encoded protein: CASSLFRGGDGYTF.

V usage is TRBV28 and J usage is TRBJ2-7; unclear D gene. The germline CDR1 and CDR2 sequences are MDHEN and SYDVKM. The ends were cut back, 3 bases at V and 1 base at J, with 13 bases in the middle. CDR3 length equals 15 residues. The CDR3 is CASSLGPVPSYEQYF. CDR3 DNA: TGTGCCAGCAGTTTGGGTCCCGTGCCTTCCTACGAGCAGTACTTC.